Below, 16 T cell receptor beta chains from the same sample are listed, as sequenced in a study of blood T cell repertoires in COVID-19. The assay was immunoSEQ multiplex PCR, and TCRdb's table has in-frame clones only and misses some. The sample has approximately 73,000 clones, about 89% seen once. Sample: peripheral blood. These TCRs come from a woman aged 60-75 years with acute or convalescent COVID-19.

The J gene is TRBJ1-1, the V gene TRBV7-2; 7 nucleotides align to TRBD1. The CDR3 extends over 15 amino acids. From germline, CDR1 is SGHTA and CDR2 FQGNSA. With 0 bases clipped from V and 0 bases from J, the junction kept 1 base outside the gene matches. The CDR3 loop reads CASSLAGQLNTEAFF. Written as DNA, the CDR3 is TGTGCCAGCAGCTTAGCGGGACAGCTGAACACTGAAGCTTTCTTT.

The chain has TRBV5-1 and TRBJ2-7; 9 bases are shared with TRBD1. Trimming cost V 0 bases and J 7 bases; bases outside gene matches: 5. Germline lookup yields CDR1 SGHRS and CDR2 YFSETQ. The CDR3 spans 14 residues. CDR3 sequence (DNA): TGCGCCAGCAGCTTGGACAGGGGGCCGGGGGAGCAGTACTTC. This translates into CASSLDRGPGEQYF.

The CDR3 nucleotides read TGCGCCAGCAGCTTGGGAGGAGGGAATCAGCCCCAGCATTTT. Translation gives CASSLGGGNQPQHF. This chain uses TRBV5-1 with TRBJ1-5, with no clear D. V lost 0 bases to trimming and J lost 4 bases, with 8 bases between them. Germline V lookup: CDR1 SGHRS, CDR2 YFSETQ. The CDR3 extends over 14 amino acids.

In DNA, the CDR3 is TGTGCCAGCAGCCAATTTGGGCGGGCCACCACGTTCGAGCAGTACTTC. It specifies CASSQFGRATTFEQYF. The chain uses TRBV3-1 (or the pseudogene TRBV3-2) and TRBJ2-7; tentative D call: TRBD2 (5 bases). This CDR3 has 16 residues. V lost 2 bases and J lost 6, with 20 bases in between. The germline V gene encodes CDR1 LGHDT and CDR2 YNNKEL (reference sequence).

The chain links TRBV7-2 to TRBJ2-7; TRBD1 matches at 9 bases. Germline values: CDR1 SGHTA, CDR2 FQGNSA. The CDR3 consists of 15 residues. V gave up 5 bases and J gave up 1 base; unmatched junction bases: 6. The CDR3 DNA reads TGTGCCAGCAGCCAAACAGGGGGCTATTCCTACGAGCAGTACTTC. Its translation is CASSQTGGYSYEQYF.

This clone has just one count. The rearrangement links TRBV28 to TRBJ1-6; D perhaps matches TRBD1 (6 bases). Germline loops: CDR1 MDHEN, CDR2 SYDVKM. There are 17 residues in the CDR3. Trimming left V 2 bases short and J 4 bases short, with 15 bases between. CDR3 nucleotides: TGTGCCAGCAGTTTAGAAGGCCAGGGACAATATAATTCACCCCTCCACTTT. It translates to CASSLEGQGQYNSPLHF.

The rearrangement uses TRBV6-5 and TRBJ1-3, with 10 bases that match TRBD1. CDR1 and CDR2 (germline): MNHEY, SVGAGI. The trim removed 2 bases at V and 7 bases at J, leaving 5 bases unmatched. The CDR3 has 15 amino acids. The CDR3 reads CASSYRRTGGNTIYF. The CDR3 DNA follows: TGTGCCAGCAGTTACCGTCGGACAGGGGGGAACACCATATATTTT.

This chain connects TRBV10-3 to TRBJ2-3; a weak D match, TRBD2 (6 bases). Trimming took off 5 bases at V and 2 bases at J, with 14 bases between the two ends. Germline V gene lookup returns CDR1 ENHRY and CDR2 SYGVKD. This CDR3 comprises 15 residues. DNA of the CDR3: TGTGCCATCAGTAAGACGGGACTGAACACAGATACGCAGTATTTT. This encodes CAISKTGLNTDTQYF.

J is TRBJ1-2 and V is TRBV10-3; D is possibly TRBD1 (5 bases). With 6 bases removed from V and 4 bases from J, the gap between germline ends came to 12 bases. The CDR3 is 13 residues long. Germline-derived CDR1 and CDR2 are ENHRY and SYGVKD. DNA for the CDR3: TGTGCCATCAGCCGGGACTCGAGCTATGGCTACACCTTC. This codes for CAISRDSSYGYTF.

The V gene is TRBV4-2, the J gene TRBJ2-7; weak D call: TRBD1 (5 bases). CDR1 is LGHNA and CDR2 is YNFKEQ in the germline V gene. The ends were cut back, 0 bases at V and 4 bases at J, with 7 bases in the middle. This CDR3 has 13 amino acids. The CDR3, as DNA: TGTGCCAGCAGCCAAGATGACAGATACGAGCAGTACTTC. It specifies CASSQDDRYEQYF.

This chain uses TRBV3-1 (or the pseudogene TRBV3-2) with TRBJ2-2; TRBD1 matches 9 bases. This CDR3 comprises 18 residues. V lost 0 bases, J lost 1 base, and 6 bases stayed unmatched. Germline CDR1 is LGHDT and CDR2 is YNNKEL (reference sequence). The CDR3 DNA reads as TGTGCCAGCAGCCAAGATCTAACGGGACAGGGGAACACCGGGGAGCTGTTTTTT. Translating it yields CASSQDLTGQGNTGELFF.

The chain joins TRBV28 to TRBJ1-6; a possible D gene is TRBD1 (5 bases). V lost 6 bases, J lost 9 bases, and 15 bases lay in between. The CDR3 spans 14 residues. Germline CDR1 MDHEN, CDR2 SYDVKM. CDR3 loop: CASRSDSFTSPLHF. In DNA form, the CDR3 reads TGTGCCAGCAGATCCGACAGCTTTACTTCACCCCTCCACTTT.

This chain uses TRBV4-1 with TRBJ2-1; the D gene is possibly TRBD2 (5 bases). The CDR3 has 15 amino acids. Germline CDR1 reads MGHRA; CDR2 reads YSYEKL. Trimming removed 2 bases at V and 9 bases at J, with 17 bases between. DNA for the CDR3: TGCGCCAGCAGCCAAAGATGGACTGCAGGTGGTGAGCAGTTCTTC. Protein sequence: CASSQRWTAGGEQFF.

This sequence joins TRBV18 and TRBJ1-3, with D unclear. CDR1 and CDR2 from the germline V gene are KGHSH and LQKENI. The CDR3 sequence is 16 residues long. Trimming shortened V by 5 bases and J by 0 bases, and 14 bases separated the two germline ends. The CDR3 nucleotides read TGTGCCAGCTCATCCACGGGAGGGAGCTCTGGAAACACCATATATTTT. The encoded protein is CASSSTGGSSGNTIYF.

The chain employs TRBV2 and TRBJ2-2; D is undetermined. Trimming cost V 3 bases and J 4 bases, with 9 bases left between them. The CDR3 extends over 14 amino acids. Per the germline V gene, CDR1 is SNHLY and CDR2 is FYNNEI. Written as DNA, the CDR3 is TGTGCCAGCAGTGATACGACTGTCACCGGGGAGCTGTTTTTT. As protein: CASSDTTVTGELFF.

This sequence joins TRBV28 and TRBJ1-2; no clear D. CDR1 MDHEN and CDR2 SYDVKM come from the germline V gene. The CDR3 has 13 residues. The V gene lost 3 bases and the J gene lost 2 bases, with 7 bases spanning the gap. The CDR3 spells CASSLSYNYGYTF. The CDR3 bases are TGTGCCAGCAGTTTGAGTTACAACTATGGCTACACCTTC.